These 3 T cell receptor beta chains share one sample of origin, sequenced in a study of cytomegalovirus exposure and HLA in healthy donors. In the PCR, 60 Vbeta and 13 Jbeta primers were used. Profiling relied on immunoSEQ multiplex PCR, and the TCRdb table lists in-frame clones only, not all of them. The profile shows under 200,000 clones, 81% of them singletons. Sequencing was carried out using PBMCs. All receptors derive from a middle-aged man in good health and CMV-seropositive.

CDR3 residues: CASSQRNRSGNTEAFF. The CDR3 nucleotides are TGTGCCAGCAGCCAAAGGAACAGGTCAGGAAACACTGAAGCTTTCTTT. The chain uses TRBV14 and TRBJ1-1, with D possibly being TRBD1 (5 bases). This CDR3 has 16 amino acids. The germline V and J ends were trimmed by 2 bases and 2 bases, with 15 bases remaining between them. CDR1 SGHDN and CDR2 FVKESK come from the germline V gene.

The chain has TRBV4-3 and TRBJ2-7, with 8 nucleotides matching TRBD1. J was trimmed by 3 bases and V by 1 base; bases with no gene match: 2. This CDR3 has 14 amino acids. Germline CDR1 and CDR2: LGHNA and YSLEER. In nucleotides, the CDR3 is TGCGCCAGCAGCCAAGGACAGGGGCTCTACGAGCAGTACTTC. Translating it yields CASSQGQGLYEQYF.

The gene calls are TRBV10-3 and TRBJ2-5, with 9 bases that match TRBD2. Judging by the DNA end, TRBJ2-7 fits better; the J call may be wrong. Germline V CDR1 and CDR2: ENHRY, SYGVKD. There are 14 residues in the CDR3. Here the CDR3 DNA reads TGTGCCATCAAAGAGCGGGGGGACGAGCGCGAGCAGTACTTC. It translates to CAIKERGDEREQYF.